Given below is one T cell receptor beta chain in context. Sequencing was performed with immunoSEQ multiplex PCR; in TCRdb, only in-frame clones are kept and a portion is missing. The sample consists of fewer than 45,000 clones, about 90% of them appearing once. This record belongs to a study of T cell changes during pregnancy in multiple sclerosis. The CDR3 is 16 residues long. Trimming removed 1 base from V and 4 bases from J; junction bases left unmatched: 7. CDR1 LGHNA and CDR2 YNFKEQ come from the germline V gene. The receptor was isolated from a female donor with multiple sclerosis, enrolled in a pregnancy study. The chain joins TRBV4-2 to TRBJ1-3; TRBD1 agrees at 7 bases. The sequences come from CD8+ T cells from peripheral blood mononuclear cells, collected in the first trimester of pregnancy. The CDR3 region has the DNA TGTGCCAGCAGCCAAGGGCGGACAGGCGTAGGAAACACCATATATTTT. Protein: CASSQGRTGVGNTIYF.